This passage covers 6 T cell receptor beta chains from one sample sequenced in a study of T cell changes during pregnancy in multiple sclerosis. TCRdb keeps only in-frame clones here, not all; method: immunoSEQ multiplex PCR. The sample includes tens of thousands of clones, about 92% of them seen just once. Sequences were derived from CD4+ T cells from peripheral blood mononuclear cells, sampled in the first trimester of pregnancy. All receptors derive from a female donor with multiple sclerosis, enrolled in a pregnancy study.

The CDR3 nucleotides are TGCAGCGTTGGGTGGCCACTAGCGGGGTTGGTCGATACGCAGTATTTT. Translated, it gives CSVGWPLAGLVDTQYF. V is TRBV29-1 and J is TRBJ2-3; 10 bases align to TRBD2. Per the germline V gene, CDR1 is SQVTM and CDR2 is ANQGSEA. The J segment lost 6 bases and the V segment lost 4 bases, leaving 13 bases of the junction unmatched. CDR3 length: 16 amino acids.

This chain connects TRBV7-3 to TRBJ2-1; TRBD1 matches at 8 bases. The V gene's germline CDR1 is SGHTA and CDR2 FQGTGA. The J segment lost 0 bases and the V segment lost 5 bases, leaving 3 bases of the junction unmatched. There are 15 residues in the CDR3. CDR3 protein: CASSRTGGSYNEQFF. The CDR3 DNA is TGTGCCAGCAGCCGCACAGGGGGCTCCTACAATGAGCAGTTCTTC.

In its sample, this clone was seen once. The chain has TRBV4-3 and TRBJ2-3; the match to TRBD1 covers 7 bases. Germline-derived CDR1 and CDR2 are LGHNA and YSLEER. This CDR3 has 16 residues. The V segment lost 1 base and the J segment 2 bases; nucleotides outside the gene matches: 6. The CDR3 coding sequence is TGCGCCAGCAGCCAAGCCGGGACAGCACTCACAGATACGCAGTATTTT. Encoded protein: CASSQAGTALTDTQYF.

The V gene is TRBV9, the J gene TRBJ1-3, with 8 bases lining up with TRBD1. The CDR3 is made up of 15 amino acids. Germline CDR1 is SGDLS and CDR2 is YYNGEE. V was clipped by 4 bases and J by 4 bases; unmatched bases: 7. For the CDR3, the DNA is TGTGCCAGCAGCAAAGGACAGGGTAGGGGAAACACCATATATTTT. It translates to CASSKGQGRGNTIYF.

There are a few counts of this clone. This rearrangement joins TRBV7-3 to TRBJ2-1; 8 bases are shared with TRBD1. This CDR3 has 15 amino acids. Germline V gives CDR1 SGHTA, CDR2 FQGTGA. V lost 5 bases, J lost 0 bases, and 3 bases stayed unmatched. CDR3 amino acids: CASSQGAASYNEQFF. DNA for the CDR3: TGTGCCAGCAGCCAGGGGGCAGCCTCCTACAATGAGCAGTTCTTC.

CDR3 nucleotides: TGTGCCAGCAGTGAAGCCGGGGCGGGGGCCTACGAGCAGTACTTC. Translation: CASSEAGAGAYEQYF. The chain joins TRBV2 to TRBJ2-7; 7 positions agree with TRBD2. Germline trimming cut 0 bases from V and 2 bases from J; bases unmatched to any gene: 4. This CDR3 region has 15 residues. The germline gives CDR1 SNHLY, CDR2 FYNNEI. Filled out from reference TRBV2 and TRBJ2-7, the complete variable domain reads EPEVTQTPSHQVTQMGQEVILRCVPISNHLYFYWYRQILGQKVEFLVSFYNNEISEKSEIFDDQFSVERPDGSNFTLKIRSTKLEDSAMYFCASSEAGAGAYEQYFGPGTRLTVT.